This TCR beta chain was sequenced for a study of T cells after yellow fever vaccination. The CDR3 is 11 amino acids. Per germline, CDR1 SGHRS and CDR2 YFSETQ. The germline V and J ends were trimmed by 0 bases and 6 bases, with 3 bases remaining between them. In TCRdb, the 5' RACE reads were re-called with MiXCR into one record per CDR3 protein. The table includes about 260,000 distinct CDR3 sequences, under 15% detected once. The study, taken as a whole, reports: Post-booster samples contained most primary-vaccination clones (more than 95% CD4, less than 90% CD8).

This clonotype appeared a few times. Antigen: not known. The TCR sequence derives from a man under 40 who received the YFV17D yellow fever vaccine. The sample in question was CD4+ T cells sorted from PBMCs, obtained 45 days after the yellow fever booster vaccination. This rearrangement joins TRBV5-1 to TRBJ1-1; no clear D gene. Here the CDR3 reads CASSLGPEAFF. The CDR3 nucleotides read TGCGCCAGCAGCTTGGGACCTGAAGCTTTCTTT.